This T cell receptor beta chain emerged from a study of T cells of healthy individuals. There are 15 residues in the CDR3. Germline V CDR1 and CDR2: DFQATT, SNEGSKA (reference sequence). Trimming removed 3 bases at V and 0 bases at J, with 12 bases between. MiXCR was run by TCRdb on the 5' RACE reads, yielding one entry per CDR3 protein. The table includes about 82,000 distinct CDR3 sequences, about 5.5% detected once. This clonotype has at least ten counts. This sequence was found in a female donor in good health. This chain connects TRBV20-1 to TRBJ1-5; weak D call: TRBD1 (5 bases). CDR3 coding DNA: TGCAGTGCTAGCCGGGGGGTACATAGCAATCAGCCCCAGCATTTT. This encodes CSASRGVHSNQPQHF.